This is a list of T cell receptor beta chains from one sample in a study of Graves' ophthalmopathy and Graves' hyperthyroidism. In TCRdb, the multiplex PCR reads were re-called with MiXCR into one record per CDR3 protein. The data hold 350,000 to 400,000 distinct CDR3 sequences, with about 16% observed a single time. Sequencing was done on a sample of peripheral blood. These TCRs come from a woman in her late teens or twenties with stable Graves' hyperthyroidism. Each CDR3 is given with its conserved first and last residue. D genes are given only for firm matches. Clone sizes are given selectively: once, few, many, or a class where the clone is expanded.

j_gene	abundance	d_gene	v_gene	CDR3nt	CDR3aa
TRBJ1-5	many	TRBD1	TRBV6-1	TGTGCCAGCAGCCGGGACAGGGACAATCAGCCCCAGCATTTT	CASSRDRDNQPQHF
TRBJ1-1	once	NA	TRBV2	TGTGCCAGCCGGGCGGTGAACACTGAAGCTTTCTTT	CASRAVNTEAFF
TRBJ2-2	NA	TRBD1	TRBV5-1	TGCGCCAGTAGAGGGACAGGGGCTTCCACCGGGGAGCTGTTTTTT	CASRGTGASTGELFF
TRBJ1-5	many	NA	TRBV12-3/TRBV12-4	TGTGCCAGCAGTTTTGGGGGACCGGGGGGCCGGCAGCCCCAGCATTTT	CASSFGGPGGRQPQHF
TRBJ2-5	few	TRBD2	TRBV19	TGTGCCAGTAGTACCCCACTAGCGGGGCCAGGGAAAGAGACCCAGTACTTC	CASSTPLAGPGKETQYF
TRBJ2-7	NA	NA	TRBV19	TGTGCCAGTAGTACCTTTGACGAGGGCTCCGAGCAGTACTTC	CASSTFDEGSEQYF
TRBJ1-5	NA	NA	TRBV5-1	TGCGCCAGCAGCTTGTCCCTTAGGGGCCGGAGCAATCAGCCCCAGCATTTT	CASSLSLRGRSNQPQHF
TRBJ1-2	many	TRBD1	TRBV12-3/TRBV12-4	TGTGCCAGCAGCCCCAAGGGGACAGGGATCGGCTACACCTTC	CASSPKGTGIGYTF
TRBJ1-5	many	NA	TRBV6-2/TRBV6-3	TGTGCCAGCAGCCCTAAAAGAAGGGAGAATAATGAGAATCAGCCCCAGCATTTT	CASSPKRRENNENQPQHF
TRBJ1-5	NA	NA	TRBV12-3/TRBV12-4	TGTGCCAGCAGTTTAGTAGACAGACCGGTAGGCAATCAGCCCCAGCATTTT	CASSLVDRPVGNQPQHF
TRBJ2-7	many	NA	TRBV7-9	TGTGCCAGCAGCTTAGTGCGGGGCGAGCAGTACTTC	CASSLVRGEQYF
TRBJ2-2	many	TRBD1	TRBV19	TGTGCCAGTAGTATCGGGACAGGGGCGAACACCGGGGAGCTGTTTTTT	CASSIGTGANTGELFF
TRBJ2-7	many	TRBD2	TRBV12-3/TRBV12-4	TGTGCCAGCAGTTTACAAGGGACTAGTCTGCTCGAGCAGTACTTC	CASSLQGTSLLEQYF
TRBJ1-6	many	TRBD1	TRBV15	TGTGCCACCAGCAGGATAACAGGGGTCATCAGGGGTTCACCCCTCCACTTT	CATSRITGVIRGSPLHF
TRBJ1-3	many	NA	TRBV13	TGTGCCAGCAACCCCCGAGGGGGAAACACCATATATTTT	CASNPRGGNTIYF
TRBJ2-7	many	TRBD1	TRBV28	TGTGCCAGCAACCGAGACAGGGGGCCAACCTACGAGCAGTACTTC	CASNRDRGPTYEQYF
TRBJ2-7	many	NA	TRBV3-1	TGTGCCAGCAGCCCCTATGCGGACGAGCAGTACTTC	CASSPYADEQYF
TRBJ1-2	NA	NA	TRBV12-3/TRBV12-4	TGTGCCAGCAGTTCAACGGGGGGACACGATAACTATGGCTACACCTTC	CASSSTGGHDNYGYTF
TRBJ1-6	many	TRBD1	TRBV19	TGTGCCAGTAGTCCCGACACAGGGGGCGCTGGGAATTCACCCCTCCACTTT	CASSPDTGGAGNSPLHF
TRBJ2-7	many	TRBD2	TRBV24-1	TGTGCCACCAGTGGGGGGGGAAACTACGAGCAGTACTTC	CATSGGGNYEQYF
TRBJ2-7	many	TRBD1	TRBV13	TGTGCCAGCGGGAGACAGGGGGCGGACGAGCAGTACTTC	CASGRQGADEQYF
TRBJ1-1	many	NA	TRBV13	TGTGCCAGCAGCTTACCCACAGGTATGATCTTGTACACTGAAGCTTTCTTT	CASSLPTGMILYTEAFF